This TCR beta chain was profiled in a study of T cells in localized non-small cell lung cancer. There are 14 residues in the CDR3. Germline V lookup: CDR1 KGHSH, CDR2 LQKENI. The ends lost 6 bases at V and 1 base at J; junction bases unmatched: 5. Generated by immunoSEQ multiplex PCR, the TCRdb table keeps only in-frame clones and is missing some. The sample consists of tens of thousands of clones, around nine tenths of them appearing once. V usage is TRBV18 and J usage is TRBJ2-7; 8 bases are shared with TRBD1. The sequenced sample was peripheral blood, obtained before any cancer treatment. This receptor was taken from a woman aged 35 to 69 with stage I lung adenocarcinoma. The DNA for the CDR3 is TGTGCCAGCTCCTTAGACAGGGGTTCCTACGAGCAGTACTTC. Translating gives CASSLDRGSYEQYF.